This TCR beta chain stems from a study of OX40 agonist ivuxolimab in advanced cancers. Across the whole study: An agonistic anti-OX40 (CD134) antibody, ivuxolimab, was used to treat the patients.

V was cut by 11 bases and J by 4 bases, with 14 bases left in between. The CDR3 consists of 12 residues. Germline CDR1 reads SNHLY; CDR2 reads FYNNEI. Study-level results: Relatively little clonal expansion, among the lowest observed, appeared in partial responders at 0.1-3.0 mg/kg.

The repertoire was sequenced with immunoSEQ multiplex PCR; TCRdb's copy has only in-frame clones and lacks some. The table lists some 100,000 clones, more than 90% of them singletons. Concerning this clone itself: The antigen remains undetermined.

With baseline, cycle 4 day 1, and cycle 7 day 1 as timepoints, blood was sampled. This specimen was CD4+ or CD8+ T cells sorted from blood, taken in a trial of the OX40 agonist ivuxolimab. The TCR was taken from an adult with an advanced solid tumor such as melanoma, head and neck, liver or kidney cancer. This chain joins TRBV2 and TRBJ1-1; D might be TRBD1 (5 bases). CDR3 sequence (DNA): TGTGCCGGCGGGGGTCTGGGCACTGAAGCTTTCTTT. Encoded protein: CAGGGLGTEAFF.